This T cell receptor (beta chain) was identified in a study of shared T cell receptors in the human thymus (dated by TCRdb to the early 2020s). The study in broad terms: The study examined how self-reactive, shared T-cell receptor alpha chains are generated in the human thymus.

The library was built by means of the immunoSEQ multiplex PCR assay. What TCRdb holds here is the immuneACCESS table cut down to in-frame rearrangements. Part of the clones is not present; checked against another copy, under half of the missing clones reflect an unresolved V gene, and the others are unexplained. This sample lists 540,000 or so clones; approximately 80% were detected once. The leading ten clones occupy less than 0.015% of the sample. As to this clone: The antigen this receptor binds is unknown. Within one base of it there is no much larger clone, and no base qualities were kept.

These data also formed part of another study, on human thymus T cells. The second study's authors report: Immunologically healthy infants undergoing open corrective cardiac surgery for congenital heart defects in Finland were used as donors. The thymus tissue came from surgical resects taken out during corrective cardiac surgery. Biased V and J gene segment usage appeared to be present in both thymic and peripheral blood repertoires. The related research reported highly overlapping thymic TCR repertoires among unrelated individuals. The study characterized TCR alpha and beta repertoires from about 8 infant thymus samples and a few related peripheral blood samples. The cohort included about six male and a couple of female infants, with donor ages spanning 7 to 244 days. Thymocytes were freed from the tissue by mechanical means and kept at -70 degrees C as pellets of 10-30 million cells. A QIAsymphony instrument was used to extract genomic DNA from the frozen cell pellets. Using the immunoSEQ multiplex PCR assay, the TCRB and TCRAD loci were amplified from a standardized quantity of quality-controlled genomic DNA. The amplicons spanned the V(D)J region and were long enough to cover the CDR3 and allow V and J genes to be identified. The amplicons were sequenced on an Illumina platform via the commercial immunoSEQ service. Primer bias and sequencing errors were corrected using previously described methods, and TCRAD and TCRB definitions followed the IMGT database. immunoSEQ Analyzer 3.0 and VDJTools were used for repertoire analysis, which covered basic statistics, V/J segment usage, diversity estimates, rarefaction and pairwise overlap. To estimate diversity, the Chao1, ChaoE, Efron-Thisted, Shannon and inverse Simpson indices were applied, and diversity was also estimated on datasets down-sampled to the smallest sample. Repertoire overlap was determined by strict matching of CDR3 nucleotide sequence, V gene and J gene, and Jaccard-based multidimensional scaling clustering was applied. On average, thymus samples gave 800,000 or so unique TCRB clonotypes, whereas blood samples gave about 84,000.

Source material: thymocytes. This clonotype originated in a boy less than two years old with a congenital heart defect. Donor details come from another sample of the same person, matched by shared clones.

The CDR3 reads as follows: CASSSPRGTEAFF. The DNA reads TGTGCCAGCAGTTCACCACGGGGCACTGAAGCTTTCTTT. The chain was built from TRBV27 and TRBJ1-1; no D segment can be confidently identified. Counted from cysteine to phenylalanine, this CDR3 has 13 amino acids. Of the read, only the CDR3 DNA is kept; its 39 bases are in frame from base 1. From a lookup of the germline V gene (reference sequence), CDR1 and CDR2 are MNHEY and SMNVEV. V and J are truncated by 4 bases and 4 bases respectively, leaving an intervening sequence of 10 bases.